A single sample is the source of the 10 T cell receptor beta chains below, sequenced in a study of blood T cell repertoires in COVID-19. This table comes from immunoSEQ multiplex PCR, and its TCRdb copy is limited to in-frame clones, with some not included. This repertoire shows about 200,000 clones, approximately 85% found once; its top ten account for about 2.4%. Sequenced input: peripheral blood. These receptors were collected from a woman in her 70s with COVID-19, enrolled during active disease.

This clone was picked up a small number of times. V is TRBV11-3 and J is TRBJ2-7; 7 bases fit TRBD1. This CDR3 contains 15 residues. The V and J ends lost 1 base and 3 bases, in that order; junction bases with no gene match: 6. Germline lookup yields CDR1 SGHNT and CDR2 YENEEA. The CDR3 DNA reads as TGTGCCAGCAGCTTAGGCCCGGGACAGAGCTACGAGCAGTACTTC. This sequence encodes CASSLGPGQSYEQYF.

This clone was observed a single time. V and J are TRBV2 and TRBJ1-3, with 7 positions matching TRBD1. The CDR3 loop spans 15 amino acids. V lost 4 bases and J lost 3; bases outside the gene matches: 6. Germline CDR1 and CDR2: SNHLY and FYNNEI. This chain's CDR3 is CASSVEGAGGNTIYF. In DNA, the CDR3 is TGTGCCAGCAGTGTTGAGGGGGCTGGTGGAAACACCATATATTTT.

V usage is TRBV29-1 and J usage is TRBJ1-4; D uncertain. Germline-derived CDR1 and CDR2 are SQVTM and ANQGSEA. The CDR3 covers 13 residues. With 2 bases removed from V and 3 bases from J, the gap between germline ends came to 7 bases. The CDR3 DNA reads as TGCAGCGTTGAACGAGAGGCTAATGAAAAACTGTTTTTT. Protein sequence: CSVEREANEKLFF.

The chain links TRBV4-1 to TRBJ1-5, with D unresolved. Deletions cut 4 bases from V and 7 bases from J, with 32 bases between. Germline-derived CDR1 and CDR2 are MGHRA and YSYEKL. The CDR3 contains 20 residues. CDR3 loop: CASSLKYLTTMAESDQPQHF. DNA of the CDR3: TGCGCCAGCAGCCTTAAATACTTGACAACCATGGCCGAGTCCGACCAGCCCCAGCATTTT.

CDR3 DNA: TGCGCCAGCAGCTTGGAATGGGGGGGCGCCTACGAGCAGTACTTC. Protein product: CASSLEWGGAYEQYF. The V call is TRBV5-1, the J call TRBJ2-7; the D gene is possibly TRBD2 (7 bases). Germline V gene data show CDR1 as SGHRS and CDR2 as YFSETQ. This CDR3 has 15 residues. V lost 0 bases, J lost 2 bases, and 12 bases lay in between.

The rearrangement joins TRBV18 to TRBJ2-1; TRBD2 aligns across 11 bases. After removal of 6 bases from V and 1 base from J, the junction contained 2 bases not matched to a gene. The CDR3 is 15 residues long. Germline lookup yields CDR1 KGHSH and CDR2 LQKENI. In DNA, the CDR3 is TGTGCCAGCTCTCCTAGCGGGAGGTCCTACAATGAGCAGTTCTTC. This translates into CASSPSGRSYNEQFF.

This clone has just a few counts. V and J are TRBV7-2 and TRBJ1-5; D is perhaps TRBD1 (5 bases). The CDR3 is 15 residues long. Between the trimmed V and J ends, which lost 5 bases and 0 bases, there was a span of 11 bases. The germline CDR1 and CDR2 sequences are SGHTA and FQGNSA. The CDR3 DNA reads TGTGCCAGCAGCGTTACAGGTCATAGCAATCAGCCCCAGCATTTT. Protein product: CASSVTGHSNQPQHF.

The rearrangement uses TRBV5-5 and TRBJ1-4; 11 nucleotides align to TRBD1. V was clipped by 1 base and J by 7 bases; unmatched bases: 9. The CDR3 runs 17 residues. Looked up from germline, CDR1 is SGHKS and CDR2 is YYEKEE (reference sequence). CDR3 nucleotide sequence: TGTGCCAGCAGCTTGTCCCGGGACAGGGGGAGGAGTGAAAAACTGTTTTTT. Residues: CASSLSRDRGRSEKLFF.

The chain has TRBV5-5 and TRBJ2-6; D is unclear. The CDR3 is made up of 16 amino acids. V lost 0 bases to trimming and J lost 3 bases, with 10 bases between them. CDR1 and CDR2 (germline): SGHKS, YYEKEE (reference sequence). The chain's CDR3 is CASSLALGFGANVLTF. The CDR3 nucleotides are TGTGCCAGCAGCTTGGCCCTCGGGTTTGGGGCCAACGTCCTGACTTTC.

The genes are TRBV21-1 and TRBJ2-7; whether TRBD2, the table's D call, matches the DNA was not checked. TRBV21-1 is marked as a pseudogene. CDR3 length: 15 residues. The CDR3 loop reads CASSNPGLAATEQYF. The CDR3 bases are TGTGCCAGCAGCAATCCGGGACTAGCGGCCACCGAGCAGTACTTC.